The present T cell receptor (beta chain) was sequenced within a study of post-analysis software for immune sequencing data. This clonotype was recorded a few times. What it binds is unknown. Prepared libraries of TCR beta cDNA carried unique molecular identifiers. Each CDR3 protein is one row after TCRdb ran MiXCR on the PCR reads. The repertoire includes approximately 630,000 distinct CDR3 sequences, 55% to 60% of them detected once, and 11% sits in the top ten. Study-level findings and limits: Four or five TRBV segments, TRBV5-6, TRBV5-1 and TRBV20-1 among them, were found more frequent in patients than controls.

The CDR3 totals 14 residues. Per the germline V gene, CDR1 is SGHAT and CDR2 is FQNNGV. The junction had 9 bases not matched to a gene; V was cut back by 3 bases and J by 10 bases. Source material: blood. The V and J genes are TRBV11-2 and TRBJ2-3, with 8 bases that match TRBD2. The clonotype comes from a girl aged 2 to 9 with multiple sclerosis. CDR3 bases: TGTGCCAGCAGCTTCCCGGGACTAGTTTCCCCGCAGTATTTT. Protein product: CASSFPGLVSPQYF.